These T cell receptor beta chains were read from a single sample in a study of cytomegalovirus exposure and HLA in healthy donors. Repertoires were generated with immunoSEQ multiplex PCR, while TCRdb's copy carries only in-frame clones and drops some. The table records over 100,000 clones, about 95% of them present only once. The specimen was PBMCs. The receptors derive from a woman aged 18 to 35 in good health and CMV-seronegative. CDR3s include the opening cysteine and the closing phenylalanine or tryptophan. The D gene is left open where the match is weak. Size is stated for part of the rows, as once, few or many counts, or as a class when the clone is expanded.

>TRBV5-1|.|TRBJ2-2|once
TGCGCCAGCAGCTACAGGACCGGGACCGGGGAGCTGTTTTTT
CASSYRTGTGELFF
>TRBV9|TRBD1|TRBJ2-4|.
TGTGCCAGCAGCCCATCGACAGGGGGCGCGTTAGCCAAAAACATTCAGTACTTC
CASSPSTGGALAKNIQYF
>TRBV10-1|TRBD1|TRBJ2-7|once
TGCGCCAGCAGTGGACCGGGACAGGGTGGTGCGTACGAGCAGTACTTC
CASSGPGQGGAYEQYF
>TRBV10-1|TRBD2|TRBJ2-2|.
TGCGCCAGCAGTGAGGGACTAGCGGGATTCACCGGGGAGCTGTTTTTT
CASSEGLAGFTGELFF
>TRBV7-9|TRBD1|TRBJ2-7|.
TGTGCCAGCAGCCCACTGACAGGGGCCCACGAGCAGTACTTC
CASSPLTGAHEQYF
>TRBV5-1|TRBD1|TRBJ2-4|.
TGCGCCAGCACTCGGACAGGGGGGGCATCGAACATTCAGTACTTC
CASTRTGGASNIQYF
>TRBV6-5|TRBD1|TRBJ1-5|.
TGTGCCAGCGCTGTCACAGGGGATGGACAGCCCCAGCATTTT
CASAVTGDGQPQHF
>TRBV7-2|.|TRBJ2-7|.
TGTGCCAGCAGCTTATCAGGATACGAGCAGTACTTC
CASSLSGYEQYF
>TRBV7-2|.|TRBJ2-5|.
TGTGCCAGCAGCTTAGTCCGGGGGTCGGGCGAGACCCAGTACTTC
CASSLVRGSGETQYF
>TRBV15|TRBD2|TRBJ2-3|.
TGTGCCACCAGCAGTTATACAATCCCGGGACTAGAAACAGATACGCAGTATTTT
CATSSYTIPGLETDTQYF
>TRBV25-1|TRBD2|TRBJ2-1|once
TGTGCCACCCGGGGCGGGGGTTCCTACAATGAGCAGTTCTTC
CATRGGGSYNEQFF
>TRBV29-1|TRBD2|TRBJ2-7|.
TGCAGCGTAGCGACTAGCGGGGCACGCGAGCAGTACTTC
CSVATSGAREQYF
>TRBV6-1|.|TRBJ1-2|.
TGTGCCAGCAGAGTAGGACAGCCCGGGTATGGCTACACCTTC
CASRVGQPGYGYTF
>TRBV6-1|TRBD1|TRBJ2-1|.
TGTGCCAGCAGTGAATTGGGACAGAGCTCCTACAATGAGCAGTTCTTC
CASSELGQSSYNEQFF